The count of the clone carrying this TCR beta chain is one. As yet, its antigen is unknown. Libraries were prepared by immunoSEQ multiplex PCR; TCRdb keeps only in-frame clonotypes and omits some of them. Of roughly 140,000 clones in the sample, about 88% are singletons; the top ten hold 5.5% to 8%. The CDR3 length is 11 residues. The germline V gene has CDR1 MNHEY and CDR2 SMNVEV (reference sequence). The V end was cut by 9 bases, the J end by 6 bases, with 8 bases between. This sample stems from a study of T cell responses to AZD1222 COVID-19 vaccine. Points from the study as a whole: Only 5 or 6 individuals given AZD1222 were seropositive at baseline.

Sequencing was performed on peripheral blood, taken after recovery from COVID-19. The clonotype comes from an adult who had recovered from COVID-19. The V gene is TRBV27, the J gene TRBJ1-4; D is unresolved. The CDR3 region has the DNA TGTGCCAGTTGGACGGATGAAAAACTGTTTTTT. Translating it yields CASWTDEKLFF.